This T cell receptor (beta chain) was identified in a study of T cells after yellow fever vaccination. Study results and limitations: Weaker in magnitude, the secondary response showed a faster peak on day 5 versus 15. Most clones from primary vaccination were detected again post-booster (roughly 95% CD4, 88% CD8). In sorted memory subsets at day 0, almost all vaccine-responding clonotypes were below detection.

MiXCR, run by TCRdb on the 5' RACE reads, gives a single entry per CDR3 protein. The repertoire consists of tens of thousands of distinct CDR3 sequences, with 6.6% occurring once and the leading ten covering under 25%. This clonotype has a count of ten or more. The CDR3 consists of 15 residues. CDR1 and CDR2 (germline): LGHNA, YSLEER. V shed 1 base, J shed 5 bases, and the junction held 6 bases outside the gene matches. The sample here was PBMCs, either bulk or a sorted T-cell subset (CD4+, CD8+, memory, or dextramer-sorted; not recorded which), taken on the day of the first yellow fever vaccination. The sequence derives from a man aged 18 to 29 who received the YFV17D yellow fever vaccine. The rearrangement links TRBV4-3 to TRBJ2-5, with 8 nucleotides matching TRBD1. Here the CDR3 DNA reads TGCGCCAGCAGCCAAGCACAGGGGGTCGGGGAGACCCAGTACTTC. Its protein is CASSQAQGVGETQYF.